This is a list of T cell receptor beta chains from one sample in a study of blood T cell repertoires in COVID-19. Method: immunoSEQ multiplex PCR; TCRdb's copy keeps in-frame clones and lacks some. Seen here are 300,000 to 450,000 clones, 85% observed once, and the top ten hold 3.5% to 4%. Sequenced: peripheral blood. These receptors came from a woman aged 18 to 35 with acute or convalescent COVID-19. The CDR3 runs from the conserved cysteine through the conserved F or W. Fields, in order: J gene, V gene, clone size, D gene, CDR3 protein, CDR3 DNA. A D gene is named only where the DNA matches it firmly. Clone size is shown for a subset of rows, as once, few, many or a class of expanded clone.

>TRBJ1-2|TRBV9|.|TRBD1
CASSGQGFYYGYTF
TGTGCCAGCAGCGGACAGGGCTTTTACTATGGCTACACCTTC
>TRBJ1-2|TRBV4-1|.|.
CASSQQVGGGFDGYTF
TGCGCCAGCAGCCAGCAAGTAGGGGGGGGATTCGATGGCTACACCTTC
>TRBJ2-1|TRBV13|.|TRBD2
CASSLSRGGHEQFF
TGTGCCAGCAGCTTATCTCGGGGGGGCCATGAGCAGTTCTTC
>TRBJ1-3|TRBV14|.|.
CASSQDPAGNTIYF
TGTGCCAGCAGCCAAGACCCAGCTGGAAACACCATATATTTT
>TRBJ1-5|TRBV28|.|.
CASSLSDILGQLSNQPQHF
TGTGCCAGCAGTTTGAGCGATATCCTGGGACAATTAAGCAATCAGCCCCAGCATTTT
>TRBJ2-1|TRBV3-1/TRBV3-2|.|TRBD2
CASSPISGGAEQFF
TGTGCCAGCAGCCCGATTAGCGGGGGGGCCGAGCAGTTCTTC
>TRBJ2-2|TRBV13|.|TRBD2
CASSWGSGSSGELFF
TGTGCCAGCAGCTGGGGTAGCGGGAGTTCCGGGGAGCTGTTTTTT
>TRBJ2-1|TRBV15|.|TRBD1
CATSGAGTGPHEQFF
TGTGCCACCAGCGGGGCCGGGACAGGGCCCCATGAGCAGTTCTTC
>TRBJ1-1|TRBV2|.|TRBD1
CASSVRGTEAFF
TGTGCCAGCAGTGTCAGGGGGACTGAAGCTTTCTTT
>TRBJ1-1|TRBV3-1/TRBV3-2|.|TRBD1
CASSPQLDRGLGFTEAFF
TGTGCCAGCAGCCCTCAACTGGACAGGGGGCTAGGTTTCACTGAAGCTTTCTTT
>TRBJ1-4|TRBV5-5|.|.
CASSPPGSGWEKLFF
TGTGCCAGCAGCCCGCCGGGGTCGGGCTGGGAAAAACTGTTTTTT
>TRBJ1-1|TRBV13|.|.
CASSPGVANTEAFF
TGTGCCAGCAGCCCAGGGGTCGCGAACACTGAAGCTTTCTTT
>TRBJ2-7|TRBV7-7|.|.
CASSPGADLEQYF
TGTGCCAGCAGCCCCGGCGCAGACTTAGAGCAGTACTTC
>TRBJ1-2|TRBV6-8|.|.
CASTKGPGYTF
TGTGCCAGCACCAAGGGGCCCGGCTACACCTTC
>TRBJ1-6|TRBV6-5|.|.
CASSSSGTYNSPLHF
TGTGCCAGCAGTTCGTCCGGGACATATAATTCACCCCTCCACTTT
>TRBJ2-1|TRBV4-2|.|TRBD2
CASSQDTIAGEDEQFF
TGTGCCAGCAGCCAAGATACAATAGCGGGGGAGGATGAGCAGTTCTTC
>TRBJ2-1|TRBV7-3|.|.
CASSLTLRGEQFF
TGTGCCAGCAGCTTAACGTTGCGGGGTGAGCAGTTCTTC
>TRBJ2-5|TRBV11-2|.|TRBD2
CASSSRLARETQYF
TGTGCCAGCAGCTCCCGACTAGCGAGAGAGACCCAGTACTTC
>TRBJ1-6|TRBV15|.|.
CATSIDRGSESPLHF
TGTGCCACCAGCATAGACAGAGGATCAGAGTCACCCCTCCACTTT
>TRBJ2-1|TRBV19|once|.
CASSKRAYYNEQFF
TGTGCCAGTAGTAAGCGGGCATACTACAATGAGCAGTTCTTC
>TRBJ1-4|TRBV28|.|TRBD1
CASSLWTGGRYEKLFF
TGTGCCAGCAGTTTATGGACAGGGGGGAGATATGAAAAACTGTTTTTT
>TRBJ1-6|TRBV3-1/TRBV3-2|once|.
CASSRDRVSYNSPLHF
TGTGCCAGCAGCCGCGACAGAGTCTCCTATAATTCACCCCTCCACTTT
>TRBJ1-1|TRBV9|.|TRBD1
CASSVGQGNTEAFF
TGTGCCAGCAGCGTTGGACAGGGTAACACTGAAGCTTTCTTT
>TRBJ1-6|TRBV7-6|.|TRBD1
CASSDRDRGYNSPLHF
TGTGCCAGCAGCGACCGGGACAGGGGCTATAATTCACCCCTCCACTTT
>TRBJ2-7|TRBV6-5|few|.
CASTMRGPQFYEQYF
TGTGCCAGCACTATGCGGGGCCCTCAGTTCTACGAGCAGTACTTC
>TRBJ1-1|TRBV6-5|.|.
CATLDSYTEAFF
TGTGCCACGTTGGACAGCTACACTGAAGCTTTCTTT
>TRBJ1-6|TRBV2|.|TRBD1
CASSANRGRVPQGPPLHF
TGTGCCAGCAGTGCTAACAGGGGGCGCGTTCCCCAGGGTCCACCCCTCCACTTT
>TRBJ2-1|TRBV20-1|.|.
CSASLYGEQFF
TGCAGTGCTAGCCTATATGGTGAGCAGTTCTTC
>TRBJ1-6|TRBV27|few|TRBD1
CASSPGQYNSPLHF
TGTGCCAGCAGTCCGGGACAGTATAATTCACCCCTCCACTTT
>TRBJ1-6|TRBV11-2|.|.
CASSLAGGSGSPLHF
TGTGCCAGCAGCTTAGCGGGGGGCTCGGGTTCACCCCTCCACTTT
>TRBJ2-7|TRBV28|.|TRBD2
CASSFAGDEQYF
TGTGCCAGCAGTTTCGCGGGAGACGAGCAGTACTTC
>TRBJ1-2|TRBV7-9|many|.
CASSREVTGYTF
TGTGCCAGCAGCCGAGAGGTGACCGGCTACACCTTC
>TRBJ2-7|TRBV19|.|.
CASSTARQASYEQYF
TGTGCCAGTAGTACGGCCCGACAGGCGTCCTACGAGCAGTACTTC